This T cell receptor beta chain is from a study of OX40 agonist ivuxolimab in advanced cancers. A remark on this clone: Its antigen is unidentified.

Clones were read by immunoSEQ multiplex PCR, and TCRdb kept only the in-frame ones, dropping some. The top ten clones hold around 1.1% of a sample with 90,000 to 95,000 clones, roughly 80% of them seen once. The V and J ends lost 3 bases and 7 bases, in that order; junction bases with no gene match: 6. The CDR3 covers 13 residues. Per the germline V gene, CDR1 is SGHTS and CDR2 is YDEGEE. Whole-study results and caveats: Expanded peripheral T cells had an undetermined antigen specificity. Patients who responded partially at 0.1-3.0 mg/kg showed clonal expansion ranking among the lowest.

The chain carries TRBV5-8 and TRBJ1-1; TRBD1 aligns across 7 bases. The TCR comes from an adult with an advanced solid tumor such as melanoma, head and neck, liver or kidney cancer. The source material was CD4+ or CD8+ T cells sorted from blood, sampled in a trial of the OX40 agonist ivuxolimab. The CDR3 is CASSSGGGSEAFF. In nucleotides, the CDR3 is TGTGCCAGCAGCTCAGGAGGGGGCAGTGAAGCTTTCTTT.